This record covers a single TCR beta chain. The data were obtained in a study of blood T cell repertoires in COVID-19. The data were produced by immunoSEQ multiplex PCR, yet TCRdb's version contains in-frame clones alone and is incomplete. The repertoire consists of under 85,000 clones, with less than 85% occurring once and the leading ten covering about an eighth. V trimming: 3 bases; J trimming: 3 bases; junction bases outside the gene matches: 9. This CDR3 has 16 amino acids. Per the germline V gene, CDR1 is MNHNS and CDR2 is SASEGT. The sequencing input was peripheral blood. The V and J genes are TRBV6-1 and TRBJ1-2; 8 positions agree with TRBD1. The TCR was taken from a man in his fifties with COVID-19, enrolled during active disease. DNA for the CDR3: TGTGCCAGCAGTGACCCTACAGGGGGTTGGGACTATGGCTACACCTTC. Protein product: CASSDPTGGWDYGYTF.